The 15 T cell receptor beta chains below all came from one sample that was sequenced in a study of early T cells in non-severe SARS-CoV-2 infection. Each CDR3 protein is one row after TCRdb ran MiXCR on the 5' RACE reads. Here the sample spans tens of thousands of distinct CDR3 sequences, less than 6.5% being singletons. The source material was whole blood. The source of these receptors is an adult who was a healthcare worker with PCR-confirmed SARS-CoV-2 infection or an uninfected control (not recorded which).

There are many counts of this clonotype. The rearrangement uses TRBV29-1 and TRBJ2-5; 9 nucleotides agree with TRBD1. The CDR3 is made up of 13 amino acids. V gave up 5 bases and J gave up 5 bases; unmatched junction bases: 6. CDR1 and CDR2 (germline): SQVTM, ANQGSEA. DNA for the CDR3: TGCAGCGTTAAACAGGGGGCGGATGAGACCCAGTACTTC. Its protein is CSVKQGADETQYF.

This clonotype was picked up many times. V and J are TRBV6-5 and TRBJ2-5; D assignment may be TRBD1 or TRBD2 (5 bases each). CDR1 MNHEY and CDR2 SVGAGI come from the germline V gene. This CDR3 spans 14 amino acids. Trimming took 5 bases from V and 4 from J, leaving 14 bases between them. CDR3 bases: TGTGCCAGCAGTCGGGACGACACCCGAGAGACCCAGTACTTC. Protein sequence: CASSRDDTRETQYF.

This clonotype has a count of ten or more. The chain employs TRBV25-1 and TRBJ1-2, with a tentative D call TRBD1 (5 bases). The V gene lost 3 bases and the J gene lost 2 bases, with 13 bases spanning the gap. The CDR3 has 15 residues. Germline CDR1 is MGHDK and CDR2 is SYGVNS. The CDR3 DNA reads as TGTGCCAGCAGTGATGGGGGACGGATGAACTATGGCTACACCTTC. Its translation: CASSDGGRMNYGYTF.

Only a few counts were recorded for this clonotype. The chain is built from TRBV10-2 and TRBJ1-1; 8 bases line up with TRBD1. Germline values: CDR1 WSHSY, CDR2 SAAADI. The V gene end was trimmed by 6 bases and the J gene end by 5 bases; junction bases not matched to a gene: 8. CDR3 length: 14 residues. This CDR3 is CASSDLTGDTEAFF. For the CDR3, the DNA is TGCGCCAGCAGCGATTTGACAGGGGATACTGAAGCTTTCTTT.

Judged by abundance, this clonotype is medium-sized (0.01 to 0.1%). The chain joins TRBV10-3 to TRBJ2-7, with 9 bases matching TRBD2. Germline CDR1 ENHRY, CDR2 SYGVKD. The CDR3 covers 14 residues. With 6 bases clipped from V and 3 bases from J, the junction kept 6 bases outside the gene matches. The CDR3 coding sequence is TGTGCCATCAGCGTAGCGGGAGTCGGCTACGAGCAGTACTTC. Residues: CAISVAGVGYEQYF.

This clonotype was detected ten times or more. This chain connects TRBV28 to TRBJ2-1, with a tentative D call TRBD1 (6 bases). Trimming pared 3 bases from V and 3 bases from J, leaving 9 bases between. CDR1 is MDHEN, CDR2 SYDVKM, per germline. There are 14 residues in the CDR3. The CDR3 DNA follows: TGTGCCAGCAGTTTGGACAGCAACTACAATGAGCAGTTCTTC. This codes for CASSLDSNYNEQFF.

Ten or more counts support this clonotype. The V gene is TRBV7-6, the J gene TRBJ2-5, with D unclear. CDR1 SGHVS and CDR2 FNYEAQ come from the germline V gene. Deletions cut 3 bases from V and 0 bases from J, with 5 bases between. The CDR3 spans 13 residues. CDR3 coding DNA: TGTGCCAGCAGCTTCAGAGACCAAGAGACCCAGTACTTC. The encoded protein is CASSFRDQETQYF.

This clonotype was counted only a few times. This chain joins TRBV18 and TRBJ1-2; D is undetermined. Per the germline V gene, CDR1 is KGHSH and CDR2 is LQKENI. With 3 bases removed from V and 5 bases from J, the gap between germline ends came to 10 bases. This CDR3 spans 13 amino acids. The CDR3 loop is CASSPAERYGYTF. CDR3 DNA sequence: TGTGCCAGCTCACCGGCGGAACGTTATGGCTACACCTTC.

This chain uses TRBV7-8 with TRBJ2-3; weak D call: TRBD2 (5 bases). The CDR3 is 14 residues long. V was cut by 3 bases and J by 2 bases, with 9 bases left in between. CDR1 is SGHVS and CDR2 is FQNEAQ in the germline V gene. The CDR3 loop reads CASSLGGLTDTQYF. CDR3 nucleotides: TGTGCCAGCAGCTTGGGCGGACTCACAGATACGCAGTATTTT.

This clonotype was observed many times. The rearrangement links TRBV7-9 to TRBJ1-1; D call uncertain. Per the germline V gene, CDR1 is SEHNR and CDR2 is FQNEAQ (reference sequence). V was shortened by 5 bases and J by 10 bases, with 17 bases between the two germline ends. CDR3 length equals 13 residues. For the CDR3, the DNA is TGTGCCAGCAGCCACACTTCTGGAGAGGGAGCTTTCTTT. Protein product: CASSHTSGEGAFF.

This clonotype was recorded many times. The CDR3 sequence: CASSVGRERNSPLHF. CDR3 nucleotides: TGTGCCAGCAGCGTAGGGAGGGAGCGGAATTCACCCCTCCACTTT. V is TRBV9 and J is TRBJ1-6; D is unclear. This CDR3 contains 15 residues. V lost 0 bases, J lost 7 bases, and 11 bases lay in between. Germline CDR1 and CDR2: SGDLS and YYNGEE.

The chain couples TRBV12-3 or TRBV12-4 to TRBJ2-6; 10 bases are shared with TRBD1. CDR3 length equals 17 residues. The ends lost 4 bases at V and 2 bases at J; junction bases unmatched: 5. For the CDR3, the DNA is TGTGCCAGCAGTTCTCGACAGGGGGCGGCTGGGGCCAACGTCCTGACTTTC. Protein sequence: CASSSRQGAAGANVLTF.

This clonotype was seen ten or more times. V usage is TRBV5-1 and J usage is TRBJ2-1; perhaps TRBD2 as D (6 bases). From germline, CDR1 is SGHRS and CDR2 YFSETQ. The germline V and J ends were trimmed by 4 bases and 3 bases, with 14 bases remaining between them. The CDR3 covers 15 residues. Here the CDR3 DNA reads TGCGCCAGCAGCCTTAGCGGAACCTACTACAATGAGCAGTTCTTC. It is translated as CASSLSGTYYNEQFF. The full variable domain, in which reference TRBV5-1 and TRBJ2-1 provide the parts outside the CDR3, is KAGVTQTPRYLIKTRGQQVTLSCSPISGHRSVSWYQQTPGQGLQFLFEYFSETQRNKGNFPGRFSGRQFSNSRSEMNVSTLELGDSALYLCASSLSGTYYNEQFFGPGTRLTVL.

This clonotype was counted at least ten times. The chain links TRBV29-1 to TRBJ1-1; D is undetermined. The germline V and J ends were trimmed by 6 bases and 5 bases, with 13 bases remaining between them. Germline V gene data show CDR1 as SQVTM and CDR2 as ANQGSEA. This CDR3 region has 12 residues. DNA of the CDR3: TGCAGCGTCGGCTACCCGGGGACTGAAGCTTTCTTT. It is translated as CSVGYPGTEAFF.

This clonotype was detected ten times or more. The chain uses TRBV10-3 and TRBJ1-1, with 11 bases identical to TRBD1. The CDR3 runs to 17 residues. The germline V gene has CDR1 ENHRY and CDR2 SYGVKD. J lost 5 bases, V lost 7 bases, and 15 bases had no gene match. This chain's CDR3 is CAITPSPGQGVRTEAFF. CDR3 nucleotide sequence: TGTGCCATCACCCCAAGTCCGGGACAGGGGGTTAGGACTGAAGCTTTCTTT.